This TCR beta chain appears in the sequencing data of a study of blood T cell repertoires in COVID-19. For the study at large: Acute and convalescent COVID-19 specimens originated in the United States, Italy and Spain. T cells, B-cell-depleted T cells, or PBMCs supplied cDNA or gDNA.

Source study methods: Using reference gene primer amplification, nucleated cell counts were estimated. Assay used: immunoSEQ multiplex PCR; TCRdb lists only in-frame clones, some missing. That table is the source of V, J and clone size, and D and trimming were worked out from the DNA. This table holds 64,000 or so clones, more than 60% found once. V lost 6 bases to trimming and J lost 0 bases, with 17 bases between them. The CDR3 loop spans 16 amino acids. Germline CDR1 and CDR2: MDHEN and SYDVKM. The V and J genes are TRBV28 and TRBJ1-1; D is possibly TRBD1 (6 bases). The sequenced sample was peripheral blood. This TCR derives from a human donor in a cohort sampled during active COVID-19. Written as DNA, the CDR3 is TGTGCCAGCAGGGACCCTAACAGGGCGTTGAACACTGAAGCTTTCTTT. Translated, it gives CASRDPNRALNTEAFF.